These 25 T cell receptor beta chains came from one sample sequenced in a study of T cell responses to AZD1222 COVID-19 vaccine. Using immunoSEQ multiplex PCR, the repertoire was profiled, and TCRdb retains in-frame clones only, with some absent. The sample includes approximately 120,000 clones, over 75% of them seen just once. Sequenced material: peripheral blood, taken on day 0 of AZD1222 vaccination. Receptor source: an adult in good health.

The chain joins TRBV3-1 (or the pseudogene TRBV3-2) to TRBJ1-1; D is unresolved. Trimming took 3 bases from V and 1 from J, leaving 12 bases between them. The germline gives CDR1 LGHDT, CDR2 YNNKEL (reference sequence). This CDR3 has 15 residues. This CDR3 is CASSQAKTGNTEAFF. CDR3 DNA: TGTGCCAGCAGCCAGGCAAAGACGGGGAACACTGAAGCTTTCTTT.

This chain uses TRBV28 with TRBJ2-1; TRBD2 aligns across 8 bases. After removal of 6 bases from V and 3 bases from J, the junction contained 10 bases not matched to a gene. The CDR3 totals 16 residues. Germline V CDR1 and CDR2: MDHEN, SYDVKM. The CDR3 DNA is TGTGCCAGCAGCCAGCCCCCAGCGGGAGTCTACAATGAGCAGTTCTTC. Protein product: CASSQPPAGVYNEQFF.

This chain connects TRBV11-3 to TRBJ1-4; D might be TRBD1 (5 bases). CDR1 and CDR2 from the germline V gene are SGHNT and YENEEA. Trimming left V 2 bases short and J 5 bases short, with 9 bases between. The CDR3 consists of 14 residues. This CDR3 is CASSLPGRNEKLFF. The DNA of the CDR3 is TGTGCCAGCAGCTTACCAGGGAGGAATGAAAAACTGTTTTTT.

A remark on this clone: Its ends do not fully match the called genes, so a read error is possible. The J gene is TRBJ2-3, the V gene TRBV19, with a possible D match to TRBD2 (6 bases). The CDR3 spans 16 residues. The germline V gene has CDR1 LNHDA and CDR2 SQIVND (reference sequence). CDR3 coding DNA: TGTGCCAGTACTATAAATGTTGGGACTGGCACAGATACGCAGTATTTT. Amino acids: CASTINVGTGTDTQYF.

The chain couples TRBV2 to TRBJ2-2, with a tentative D call TRBD1 (6 bases). CDR1 and CDR2 from the germline V gene are SNHLY and FYNNEI. The germline V and J ends were trimmed by 4 bases and 4 bases, with 13 bases remaining between them. The CDR3 sequence is 15 residues long. The CDR3 spells CASSVVQGPTGELFF. The CDR3 DNA is TGTGCCAGCAGTGTTGTACAGGGTCCCACCGGGGAGCTGTTTTTT. Together with reference TRBV2 and TRBJ2-2, the CDR3 gives the full variable domain: EPEVTQTPSHQVTQMGQEVILRCVPISNHLYFYWYRQILGQKVEFLVSFYNNEISEKSEIFDDQFSVERPDGSNFTLKIRSTKLEDSAMYFCASSVVQGPTGELFFGEGSRLTVL.

As DNA, the CDR3 is TGTGCCAGCAGTCCAACTCAGACTAGCGCCTGGAATGAGCAGTTCTTC. Translation: CASSPTQTSAWNEQFF. The genes are TRBV27 and TRBJ2-1; 8 positions match TRBD2. V shed 5 bases and J 7 bases; nucleotides not matched to a gene: 13. The CDR3 covers 16 residues. CDR1 is MNHEY and CDR2 is SMNVEV in the germline V gene (reference sequence).

The V and J genes are TRBV5-1 and TRBJ1-2; D not resolved. This CDR3 is built from 13 residues. Germline V gene data show CDR1 as SGHRS and CDR2 as YFSETQ. Trimming removed 5 bases at V and 4 bases at J, with 12 bases between. CDR3 protein: CASSSGSIYGYTF. In DNA, the CDR3 is TGCGCCAGCAGTTCGGGGAGCATCTATGGCTACACCTTC.

The chain joins TRBV19 to TRBJ2-1; the D is unclear. CDR1 and CDR2 (germline): LNHDA, SQIVND (reference sequence). V lost 10 bases and J lost 4, with 14 bases in between. The length of the CDR3 is 13 residues. CDR3 loop: CATAIGRYNEQFF. The CDR3 bases are TGTGCCACGGCGATCGGACGGTACAATGAGCAGTTCTTC.

The rearrangement links TRBV7-9 to TRBJ2-2; D is possibly TRBD1 (5 bases). The V gene's germline CDR1 is SEHNR and CDR2 FQNEAQ (reference sequence). The CDR3 consists of 15 residues. Trimming removed 5 bases at V and 5 bases at J, with 15 bases between. CDR3: CASSLSMGQTGELFF. CDR3 nucleotide sequence: TGTGCCAGCAGCCTTTCAATGGGGCAGACCGGGGAGCTGTTTTTT.

The chain carries TRBV4-3 and TRBJ2-7; 7 positions agree with TRBD1. From germline, CDR1 is LGHNA and CDR2 YSLEER. Trimming at V came to 0 bases and at J to 3 bases, leaving 2 bases not matched to a gene. CDR3 length: 14 residues. The chain's CDR3 is CASSQETGVYEQYF. As DNA, the CDR3 is TGCGCCAGCAGCCAAGAAACAGGGGTCTACGAGCAGTACTTC.

This clone has just one count. This rearrangement joins TRBV11-3 to TRBJ2-1, with D unresolved. V shed 3 bases and J shed 2 bases, with 8 bases lying between them. The CDR3 runs 14 residues. Germline CDR1 is SGHNT and CDR2 is YENEEA. CDR3 sequence: CASSFQGTYNEQFF. As DNA, the CDR3 is TGTGCCAGCAGCTTCCAAGGGACCTACAATGAGCAGTTCTTC.

The chain is built from TRBV4-2 and TRBJ1-3, with a weak D call TRBD1 (5 bases). The germline V and J ends were trimmed by 3 bases and 3 bases, with 15 bases remaining between them. CDR3 length equals 16 residues. From germline, CDR1 is LGHNA and CDR2 YNFKEQ. Written as DNA, the CDR3 is TGTGCCAGCAGCCACTTAGCGGTGGGGGATGGAAACACCATATATTTT. Amino acid sequence: CASSHLAVGDGNTIYF.

The genes are TRBV2 and TRBJ2-1; 8 bases align to TRBD2. This CDR3 region has 16 residues. The germline V gene has CDR1 SNHLY and CDR2 FYNNEI. V shed 5 bases and J 1 base; nucleotides not matched to a gene: 7. The CDR3 spells CASSPIRLASYNEQFF. The CDR3 DNA reads as TGTGCCAGCAGTCCGATTAGACTAGCGTCCTACAATGAGCAGTTCTTC.

CDR3 sequence (DNA): TGTGCCAGCACCCAACAAGGGGGGCCGGCCAAAAACATTCAGTACTTC. It is translated as CASTQQGGPAKNIQYF. The chain combines TRBV5-4 with TRBJ2-4, with D perhaps assigned TRBD1 or TRBD2 (6 bases each). The CDR3 totals 16 residues. The germline CDR1 and CDR2 sequences are SGHNT and YYREEE (reference sequence). V was clipped by 6 bases and J by 1 base, with 17 bases between them.

This sequence joins TRBV3-1 (or the pseudogene TRBV3-2) and TRBJ1-6; D might be TRBD1 (5 bases). V lost 1 base and J 19 bases, leaving 20 bases between the germline ends. This CDR3 spans 14 amino acids. The germline CDR1 and CDR2 sequences are LGHDT and YNNKEL (reference sequence). CDR3 nucleotides: TGTGCCAGCAGCCAAGGAGGGGTGGGCAGGGTAATGCACTTT. As protein: CASSQGGVGRVMHF.

The chain recombines TRBV28 with TRBJ2-7; 8 positions match TRBD2. Germline V CDR1 and CDR2: MDHEN, SYDVKM. Trimming removed 5 bases from V and 5 bases from J; junction bases left unmatched: 11. The CDR3 consists of 15 residues. CDR3 DNA sequence: TGTGCCAGCAGTGCATTGAGCGGGAGCTCAAACGAGCAGTACTTC. This gives the protein CASSALSGSSNEQYF. Full variable domain (remainder filled in from reference TRBV28 and TRBJ2-7): DVKVTQSSRYLVKRTGEKVFLECVQDMDHENMFWYRQDPGLGLRLIYFSYDVKMKEKGDIPEGYSVSREKKERFSLILESASTNQTSMYLCASSALSGSSNEQYFGPGTRLTVT.

This clone has just one count. The chain is built from TRBV5-1 and TRBJ2-3; no clear D. Deletions cut 0 bases from V and 6 bases from J, with 11 bases between. Germline V lookup: CDR1 SGHRS, CDR2 YFSETQ. CDR3 length equals 14 residues. The CDR3 DNA follows: TGCGCCAGCAGCTTGGACAGCCCCAGGGATACGCAGTATTTT. Translation: CASSLDSPRDTQYF.

The chain uses TRBV6-5 and TRBJ1-3, with D unresolved. Trimming removed 0 bases at V and 4 bases at J, with 10 bases between. Germline V gives CDR1 MNHEY, CDR2 SVGAGI. The CDR3 covers 15 residues. The CDR3 is CASSYSGIVGNTIYF. DNA of the CDR3: TGTGCCAGCAGTTACTCGGGGATCGTGGGAAACACCATATATTTT.

The rearrangement links TRBV19 to TRBJ1-4; 7 nucleotides match TRBD1. CDR1 and CDR2 (germline): LNHDA, SQIVND (reference sequence). Unmatched junction bases numbered 13, after V lost 5 bases and J lost 10 bases. This CDR3 has 15 residues. CDR3 sequence (DNA): TGTGCCAGTAGTGTCGGACAGGCCCTAGGGGCAAAACTGTTTTTT. It is translated as CASSVGQALGAKLFF.

This chain uses TRBV7-9 with TRBJ1-4, with a possible D match to TRBD1 (5 bases). CDR1 is SEHNR and CDR2 is FQNEAQ in the germline V gene (reference sequence). The CDR3 spans 12 residues. Trimming cost V 4 bases and J 6 bases, with 6 bases left between them. CDR3 nucleotide sequence: TGTGCCAGCAGCTCGGGGGATGAAAAACTGTTTTTT. This codes for CASSSGDEKLFF.

On this clone itself: Other DNA variants within this sample encode the same CDR3. V usage is TRBV5-1 and J usage is TRBJ1-2, with TRBD1 matching 7 bases. The germline CDR1 and CDR2 sequences are SGHRS and YFSETQ. The V and J ends lost 0 bases and 2 bases, in that order; junction bases with no gene match: 1. The CDR3 is 14 residues long. The CDR3 nucleotides read TGCGCCAGCAGCTTGGACAGGGGAAACTATGGCTACACCTTC. This codes for CASSLDRGNYGYTF.

V usage is TRBV29-1 and J usage is TRBJ2-1; D may match TRBD1 or TRBD2 (5 bases each). V shed 7 bases and J shed 0 bases, with 13 bases lying between them. The CDR3 length is 14 residues. Germline loops: CDR1 SQVTM, CDR2 ANQGSEA. CDR3 protein: CSDARDLSYNEQFF. In DNA, the CDR3 is TGCAGCGATGCCAGGGACCTCTCCTACAATGAGCAGTTCTTC.

The chain is built from TRBV6-5 and TRBJ1-1; 9 nucleotides line up with TRBD1. The V segment lost 2 bases and the J segment 4 bases; nucleotides outside the gene matches: 5. The CDR3 extends over 15 amino acids. The germline CDR1 and CDR2 sequences are MNHEY and SVGAGI. The CDR3 DNA is TGTGCCAGCAGTTACCGACAGGGGGGTGGCACTGAAGCTTTCTTT. This sequence encodes CASSYRQGGGTEAFF.

This clone was counted a few times. The J gene is TRBJ2-1, the V gene TRBV27, with 8 bases identical to TRBD2. The CDR3 loop spans 15 amino acids. Germline assignment: CDR1 MNHEY and CDR2 SMNVEV (reference sequence). V lost 4 bases to trimming and J lost 0 bases; unmatched junction nucleotides: 2. CDR3 amino acids: CASSSGGVSYNEQFF. The CDR3 DNA reads TGTGCCAGCAGTTCCGGGGGGGTCTCCTACAATGAGCAGTTCTTC.

This CDR3 reads CASSSDRNTEAFF. The CDR3 DNA is TGTGCCAGCAGCTCGGACAGGAACACTGAAGCTTTCTTT. The chain combines TRBV7-2 with TRBJ1-1; a weak D match, TRBD1 (6 bases). V was cut by 4 bases and J by 1 base, with 7 bases left in between. The germline CDR1 and CDR2 sequences are SGHTA and FQGNSA. The CDR3 spans 13 residues.